Shown below are 19 T cell receptor beta chains from a single sample sequenced in a study of blood T cell repertoires in COVID-19. Libraries were prepared by immunoSEQ multiplex PCR; TCRdb keeps only in-frame clonotypes and omits some of them. The sample yields just over 50,000 clones, under 90% seen once. The sample consisted of peripheral blood. The receptors come from a man aged 70 or older with acute or convalescent COVID-19.

In this sample, this clone turned up a few times. This chain links TRBV10-2 with TRBJ2-2, with D possibly TRBD2 on 7 matching bases. Germline V gene sequence: CDR1 WSHSY, CDR2 SAAADI. The CDR3 totals 15 residues. With 8 bases removed from V and 5 bases from J, the gap between germline ends came to 18 bases. The CDR3 region is CASLDGGRWTGELFF. As DNA, the CDR3 is TGCGCCAGCCTGGACGGGGGGCGTTGGACCGGGGAGCTGTTTTTT.

This chain connects TRBV9 to TRBJ2-3; possible D gene TRBD2, 5 bases. The V end lost 4 bases, the J end lost 2 bases, and 14 bases lay between the germline ends. CDR1 and CDR2 from the germline V gene are SGDLS and YYNGEE. The CDR3 contains 15 residues. The CDR3 is CASSPRLTNTDTQYF. The CDR3 bases are TGTGCCAGCAGCCCACGACTAACTAACACAGATACGCAGTATTTT.

The V gene is TRBV4-1, the J gene TRBJ2-3; 12 bases line up with TRBD1. The J segment lost 9 bases and the V segment lost 2 bases, leaving 9 bases of the junction unmatched. CDR1 MGHRA and CDR2 YSYEKL come from the germline V gene. CDR3 size: 16 residues. The CDR3 loop reads CASSQKGQGAGGTQYF. The CDR3, as DNA: TGCGCCAGCAGCCAAAAGGGACAGGGGGCAGGAGGAACGCAGTATTTT.

J is TRBJ2-3 and V is TRBV4-3; possible D gene TRBD1, 5 bases. V was trimmed by 3 bases and J by 2 bases, leaving 24 bases between them. Germline values: CDR1 LGHNA, CDR2 YSLEER. The CDR3 is 19 amino acids. CDR3 protein: CASSQARGGALEFTDTQYF. CDR3 coding DNA: TGCGCCAGCAGCCAGGCCAGAGGTGGGGCGTTAGAATTCACAGATACGCAGTATTTT.

The rearrangement joins TRBV7-8 to TRBJ1-5; D is uncertain. CDR3 length: 14 residues. Germline CDR1 reads SGHVS; CDR2 reads FQNEAQ. Between the trimmed V and J ends, which lost 1 base and 7 bases, there was a span of 11 bases. This CDR3 reads CASSLEWARQPQHF. CDR3 nucleotide sequence: TGTGCCAGCAGCTTAGAGTGGGCCCGGCAGCCCCAGCATTTT.

The chain employs TRBV7-9 and TRBJ1-1; the D gene is possibly TRBD1 (6 bases). CDR1 and CDR2 from the germline V gene are SEHNR and FQNEAQ (reference sequence). The length of the CDR3 is 16 residues. The V end was cut by 3 bases, the J end by 1 base, with 15 bases between. This CDR3 reads CASSFVGGRENTEAFF. The CDR3 nucleotides are TGTGCCAGCAGCTTCGTAGGGGGTCGGGAGAACACTGAAGCTTTCTTT.

In its sample, this clone was seen once. This chain connects TRBV3-1 (or the pseudogene TRBV3-2) to TRBJ2-1; D gene uncertain. This CDR3 contains 14 residues. The germline V gene encodes CDR1 LGHDT and CDR2 YNNKEL (reference sequence). Trimming cost V 0 bases and J 7 bases, with 10 bases left between them. The CDR3 DNA reads TGTGCCAGCAGCCAAGAGGCGGAAGAGAATGAGCAGTTCTTC. Encoded protein: CASSQEAEENEQFF.

This clone appeared a few times. The V call is TRBV7-9, the J call TRBJ2-1, with D possibly matching TRBD2 (5 bases). CDR1 and CDR2 from the germline V gene are SEHNR and FQNEAQ (reference sequence). The CDR3 sequence is 12 residues long. V shed 3 bases and J shed 9 bases, with 9 bases lying between them. CDR3 sequence: CASSFEGTEQFF. The CDR3 nucleotides read TGTGCCAGCAGCTTTGAGGGTACTGAGCAGTTCTTC.

The V and J genes are TRBV6-5 and TRBJ2-1; 7 positions match TRBD1. This CDR3 spans 12 amino acids. V dropped 7 bases and J dropped 9; count of bases not matched to a gene: 6. CDR1 and CDR2 from the germline V gene are MNHEY and SVGAGI. The CDR3 is CASTGTAGEQFF. The CDR3 DNA reads TGTGCCAGCACCGGGACAGCTGGTGAGCAGTTCTTC.

This sequence joins TRBV19 and TRBJ2-2, with D possibly being TRBD2 (6 bases). The V end was cut by 7 bases, the J end by 0 bases, with 9 bases between. The CDR3 runs 14 residues. Looked up from germline, CDR1 is LNHDA and CDR2 is SQIVND (reference sequence). CDR3 in DNA: TGTGCCAGTAATGGCGGGACGAACACCGGGGAGCTGTTTTTT. This encodes CASNGGTNTGELFF.

This clone is categorized as medium-sized (0.01 to 0.1%). The chain couples TRBV25-1 to TRBJ1-3; possibly TRBD1 for D (6 bases). Germline values: CDR1 MGHDK, CDR2 SYGVNS. The CDR3 runs to 15 residues. Between the trimmed V and J ends, which lost 2 bases and 2 bases, there was a span of 10 bases. The CDR3 sequence is CASSEPQGTGNTIYF. CDR3 nucleotide sequence: TGTGCCAGCAGTGAACCCCAGGGGACTGGAAACACCATATATTTT.

The rearrangement links TRBV24-1 to TRBJ1-1; the match to TRBD1 covers 11 bases. V was pared by 4 bases and J by 1 base, with 10 bases of the junction left unmatched. The CDR3 contains 18 residues. Germline CDR1 and CDR2: KGHDR and SFDVKD. This CDR3 is CATSDPVFGQGANTEAFF. CDR3 nucleotides: TGTGCCACCAGTGACCCGGTTTTTGGACAGGGGGCGAACACTGAAGCTTTCTTT.

The chain combines TRBV3-1 (or the pseudogene TRBV3-2) with TRBJ2-5; D unclear. The germline V gene has CDR1 LGHDT and CDR2 YNNKEL (reference sequence). The CDR3 length is 11 residues. Trimming cost V 8 bases and J 5 bases, with 9 bases left between them. CDR3 loop: CASGLLETQYF. Here the CDR3 DNA reads TGTGCCAGCGGGCTATTGGAGACCCAGTACTTC.

This clone was seen only a few times. The chain has TRBV5-4 and TRBJ1-6; 9 bases are shared with TRBD1. Germline V CDR1 and CDR2: SGHNT, YYREEE (reference sequence). Unmatched junction bases numbered 5, after V lost 4 bases and J lost 15 bases. This CDR3 comprises 12 residues. CDR3 DNA sequence: TGTGCCAGCAGCCCCGGACAGGGGAACCTCCACTTT. Amino acids: CASSPGQGNLHF.

The rearrangement joins TRBV7-9 to TRBJ1-1; D unclear. CDR3 length: 11 residues. Germline values: CDR1 SEHNR, CDR2 FQNEAQ (reference sequence). Trimming cost V 4 bases and J 12 bases, with 12 bases left between them. In nucleotides, the CDR3 is TGTGCCAGCAGCTCGCAGAGGAAGCCTTTCTTT. This encodes CASSSQRKPFF.

This sequence joins TRBV2 and TRBJ2-7; D possibly corresponds to TRBD1 (6 bases). V shed 6 bases and J shed 5 bases, with 11 bases lying between them. CDR3 length: 12 residues. The germline gives CDR1 SNHLY, CDR2 FYNNEI. CDR3 protein: CASREQGHEQYV. The CDR3 nucleotides are TGTGCCAGCAGAGAACAGGGCCACGAGCAGTACGTC.

This rearrangement joins TRBV5-4 to TRBJ2-1; D unresolved. In germline, CDR1 is SGHNT, CDR2 YYREEE (reference sequence). CDR3 length: 15 residues. V dropped 3 bases and J dropped 5 bases, with 15 bases sitting between them. The DNA for the CDR3 is TGTGCCAGCAGCTCCCAGACTGCACTTAACAATGAGCAGTTCTTC. Its translation is CASSSQTALNNEQFF.

The chain joins TRBV24-1 to TRBJ1-1; no clear D gene. The germline CDR1 and CDR2 sequences are KGHDR and SFDVKD. Trimming took 2 bases from V and 2 from J, leaving 5 bases between them. CDR3 size: 13 residues. Written as DNA, the CDR3 is TGTGCCACCAGTGATTGGCCCAACACTGAAGCTTTCTTT. Translating gives CATSDWPNTEAFF.

V is TRBV7-2 and J is TRBJ1-1; D possibly corresponds to TRBD1 (6 bases). The V gene lost 1 base and the J gene lost 4 bases, with 13 bases spanning the gap. CDR3 size: 15 residues. Per germline, CDR1 SGHTA and CDR2 FQGNSA. This chain's CDR3 is CASSLVQGRTTEAFF. CDR3 DNA: TGTGCCAGCAGCTTAGTACAGGGAAGGACCACTGAAGCTTTCTTT.